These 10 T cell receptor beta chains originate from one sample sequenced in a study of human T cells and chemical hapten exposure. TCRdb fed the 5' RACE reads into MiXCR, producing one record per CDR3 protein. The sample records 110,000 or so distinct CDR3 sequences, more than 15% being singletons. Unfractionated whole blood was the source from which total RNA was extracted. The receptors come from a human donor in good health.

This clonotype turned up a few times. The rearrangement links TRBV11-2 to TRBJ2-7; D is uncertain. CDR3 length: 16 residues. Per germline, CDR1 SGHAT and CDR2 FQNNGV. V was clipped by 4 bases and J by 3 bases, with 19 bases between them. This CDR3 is CASSSPFSPQRYEQYF. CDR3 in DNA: TGTGCCAGCAGCTCCCCGTTTTCGCCCCAACGCTACGAGCAGTACTTC.

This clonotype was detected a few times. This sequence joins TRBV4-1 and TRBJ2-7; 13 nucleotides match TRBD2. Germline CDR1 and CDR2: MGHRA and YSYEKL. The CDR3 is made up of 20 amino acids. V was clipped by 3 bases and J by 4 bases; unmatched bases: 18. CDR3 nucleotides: TGCGCCAGCAGCCAGAGCCGGACAGGCGATTCGACTAGCGGGAGGTACGAGCAGTACTTC. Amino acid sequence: CASSQSRTGDSTSGRYEQYF.

CDR3 sequence (DNA): TGTGCCAGCAGGAAACAGGCGGGAAATGAGCAGTTCTTC. Residues: CASRKQAGNEQFF. V and J are TRBV27 and TRBJ2-1; maybe TRBD2 (6 bases). The CDR3 contains 13 residues. Germline loops: CDR1 MNHEY, CDR2 SMNVEV (reference sequence). V lost 6 bases, J lost 7 bases, and 13 bases lay in between.

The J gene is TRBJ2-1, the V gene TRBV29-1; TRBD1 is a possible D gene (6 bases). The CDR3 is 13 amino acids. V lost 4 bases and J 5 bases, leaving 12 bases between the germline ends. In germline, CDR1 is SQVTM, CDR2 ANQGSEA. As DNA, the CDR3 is TGCAGCGTTGTGTCAGGGGAAAACAATGAGCAGTTCTTC. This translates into CSVVSGENNEQFF.

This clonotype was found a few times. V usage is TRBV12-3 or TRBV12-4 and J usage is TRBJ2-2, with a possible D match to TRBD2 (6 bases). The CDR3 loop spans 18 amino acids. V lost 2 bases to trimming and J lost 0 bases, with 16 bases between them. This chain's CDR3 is CASSLPIRGLANTGELFF. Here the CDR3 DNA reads TGTGCCAGCAGTTTACCCATCCGGGGACTCGCGAACACCGGGGAGCTGTTTTTT.

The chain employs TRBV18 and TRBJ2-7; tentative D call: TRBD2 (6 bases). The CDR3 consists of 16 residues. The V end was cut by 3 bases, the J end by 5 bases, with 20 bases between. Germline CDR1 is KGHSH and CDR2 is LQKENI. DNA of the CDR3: TGTGCCAGCTCACCGCTTGGCGGGGACCCACGGGACGAGCAGTACTTC. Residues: CASSPLGGDPRDEQYF.

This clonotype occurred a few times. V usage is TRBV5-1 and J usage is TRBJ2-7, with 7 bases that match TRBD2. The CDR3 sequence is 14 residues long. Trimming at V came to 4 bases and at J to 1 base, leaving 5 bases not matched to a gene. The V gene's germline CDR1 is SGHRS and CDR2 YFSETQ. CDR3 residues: CASSPAGPSYEQYF. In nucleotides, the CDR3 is TGCGCCAGCAGCCCAGCGGGGCCTTCCTACGAGCAGTACTTC.

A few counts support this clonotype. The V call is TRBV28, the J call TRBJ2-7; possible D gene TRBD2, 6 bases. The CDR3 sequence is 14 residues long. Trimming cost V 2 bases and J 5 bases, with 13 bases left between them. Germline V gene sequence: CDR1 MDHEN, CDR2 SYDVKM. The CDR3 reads CASSLMRGSHEQYF. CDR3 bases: TGTGCCAGCAGTTTAATGCGGGGATCCCACGAGCAGTACTTC.

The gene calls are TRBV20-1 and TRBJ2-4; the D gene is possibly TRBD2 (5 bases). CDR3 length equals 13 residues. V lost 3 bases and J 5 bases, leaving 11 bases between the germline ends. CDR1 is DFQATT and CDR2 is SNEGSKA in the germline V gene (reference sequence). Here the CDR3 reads CSARATAENIQYF. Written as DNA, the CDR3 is TGCAGTGCTAGGGCAACAGCGGAAAACATTCAGTACTTC.

CDR3 region: CASAGTVYEQYF. The CDR3 DNA follows: TGTGCCAGCGCCGGGACTGTTTACGAGCAGTACTTC. The J gene is TRBJ2-7, the V gene TRBV12-3 or TRBV12-4; D possibly corresponds to TRBD2 (6 bases). There are 12 residues in the CDR3. V lost 8 bases and J lost 4, with 12 bases in between.